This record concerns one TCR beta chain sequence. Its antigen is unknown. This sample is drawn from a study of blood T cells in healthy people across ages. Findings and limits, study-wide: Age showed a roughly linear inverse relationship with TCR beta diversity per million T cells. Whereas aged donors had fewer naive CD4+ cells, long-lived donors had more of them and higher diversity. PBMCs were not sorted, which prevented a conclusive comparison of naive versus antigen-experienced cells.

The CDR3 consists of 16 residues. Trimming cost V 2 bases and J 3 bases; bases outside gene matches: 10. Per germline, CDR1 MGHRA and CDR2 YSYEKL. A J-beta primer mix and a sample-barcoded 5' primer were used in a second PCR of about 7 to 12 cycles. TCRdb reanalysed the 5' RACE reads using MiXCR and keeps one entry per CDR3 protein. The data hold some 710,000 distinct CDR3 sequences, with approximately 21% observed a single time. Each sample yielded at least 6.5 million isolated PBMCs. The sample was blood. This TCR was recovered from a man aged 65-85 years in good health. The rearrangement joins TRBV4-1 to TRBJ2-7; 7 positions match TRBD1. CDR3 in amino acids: CASSQLSGQVGYEQYF. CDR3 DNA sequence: TGCGCCAGCAGCCAACTATCAGGACAGGTCGGCTACGAGCAGTACTTC.